These 5 T cell receptor beta chains share one sample of origin, sequenced in a study of T-cell reconstitution after alpha-beta-depleted transplantation in children. Unique molecular identifiers were incorporated during preparation of the TCRbeta library. TCRdb re-derived calls from the PCR reads in MiXCR, one entry per CDR3 protein. The sample has 70,000 to 95,000 distinct CDR3 sequences; more than 10% are singletons. The specimen comprised PBMCs from the stem cell graft donor, sampled from the stem cell graft. These receptors originate from a human donor who donated a stem cell graft to a child with inherited bone marrow failure.

This clonotype was observed at least ten times. This rearrangement joins TRBV19 to TRBJ1-5, with a weak D call TRBD1 (6 bases). V lost 6 bases, J lost 7 bases, and 16 bases lay in between. Germline V gene sequence: CDR1 LNHDA, CDR2 SQIVND (reference sequence). The CDR3 covers 14 residues. The CDR3 sequence: CASSPVQGRQPQHF. The CDR3 DNA sequence: TGTGCCAGTAGCCCCGTGCAGGGGCGCCAGCCCCAGCATTTT.

This clonotype has at least ten counts. V gene TRBV12-3 or TRBV12-4 combines with J gene TRBJ1-1; 11 nucleotides line up with TRBD1. The CDR3 is made up of 15 amino acids. V dropped 3 bases and J dropped 5; count of bases not matched to a gene: 5. The CDR3 reads CASSFGTGGDTEAFF. DNA for the CDR3: TGTGCCAGCAGTTTCGGGACAGGGGGGGATACTGAAGCTTTCTTT.

This clonotype was found a few times. The chain links TRBV2 to TRBJ2-5, with no clear D. The germline V gene has CDR1 SNHLY and CDR2 FYNNEI. V was cut by 3 bases and J by 5 bases, with 13 bases left in between. The CDR3 is made up of 14 amino acids. The CDR3 bases are TGTGCCAGCAGTGAGGTAACCCCCTCGGAGACCCAGTACTTC. Translation gives CASSEVTPSETQYF.

There are a few counts of this clonotype. The gene calls are TRBV7-6 and TRBJ2-1; tentatively, D is TRBD1 or TRBD2 (5 bases each). CDR3 length: 15 amino acids. CDR1 SGHVS and CDR2 FNYEAQ come from the germline V gene. Deletions cut 5 bases from V and 4 bases from J, with 15 bases between. The chain's CDR3 is CASSRTLGEYNEQFF. Here the CDR3 DNA reads TGTGCCAGCAGCCGAACCCTGGGGGAATACAATGAGCAGTTCTTC.

This clonotype was detected many times. The rearrangement joins TRBV4-3 to TRBJ1-5; D is uncertain. The CDR3 is 15 residues long. Germline values: CDR1 LGHNA, CDR2 YSLEER. Deletions cut 0 bases from V and 5 bases from J, with 11 bases between. CDR3 nucleotides: TGCGCCAGCAGCCAAGATAACAACAACTATCAGCCCCAGCATTTT. Translation gives CASSQDNNNYQPQHF.